A selection of T cell receptor beta chains follows, all from one sample in a study of blood T cell repertoires in COVID-19. Clones were sequenced by immunoSEQ multiplex PCR, and TCRdb holds only the in-frame ones, with some missing. The sample shows around 150,000 clones, roughly 87% of them seen only once. Sequenced: peripheral blood. The origin of the receptors is a woman aged 60-75 years with active or convalescent COVID-19. CDR3s include the opening cysteine and the closing phenylalanine or tryptophan. A D gene is named only where the DNA matches it firmly. Only some rows state a clone size, as once, few, many or a class for expanded clones.

j_call | clone_size | v_call | d_call | cdr3_nt | cdr3_aa
TRBJ2-7 | - | TRBV18 | - | TGTGCCAGCTCCCTCCTGGGGCTTACCTACGAGCAGTACTTC | CASSLLGLTYEQYF
TRBJ2-1 | - | TRBV7-7 | TRBD2 | TGTGCTAGCAGCTTAGGGCTAGCGGGGGGCAATGAGCAGTTCTTC | CASSLGLAGGNEQFF
TRBJ2-2 | - | TRBV7-2 | TRBD2 | TGTGCCAGCAGCGTAGCGGGGGGGCTTACCGGGGAGCTGTTTTTT | CASSVAGGLTGELFF
TRBJ1-1 | - | TRBV19 | - | TGTGCCAGTAGTATAATGGGCCAGACCATGAACACTGAAGCTTTCTTT | CASSIMGQTMNTEAFF
TRBJ1-4 | - | TRBV6-6 | - | TGTGCCGCCGGGGATGAAAAACTGTTTTTT | CAAGDEKLFF
TRBJ1-3 | - | TRBV7-9 | - | TGTGCCAGCAGACATGACCCGGGATACACCATATATTTT | CASRHDPGYTIYF
TRBJ2-1 | - | TRBV10-3 | TRBD2 | TGTGCCATCAGTGAGTCGTATAGCGGGGGAACCTACAATGAGCAGTTCTTC | CAISESYSGGTYNEQFF
TRBJ1-1 | - | TRBV5-1 | TRBD1 | TGCGCCAGCACCGGACAGGGGGCGAACACTGAAGCTTTCTTT | CASTGQGANTEAFF
TRBJ1-5 | few | TRBV11-2 | TRBD1 | TGTGCCAGCAGCCAGGGACAGGGCAGCCAGCCCCAGCATTTT | CASSQGQGSQPQHF
TRBJ1-1 | - | TRBV5-1 | - | TGCGCCAGCAGCTTGGACACGGGTTTTGAAGCTTTCTTT | CASSLDTGFEAFF
TRBJ2-7 | - | TRBV19 | TRBD2 | TGTGCCAGTAGTATTACGGCGGGGGGTTCTGAGCAGTACTTC | CASSITAGGSEQYF
TRBJ2-5 | - | TRBV7-3 | TRBD1 | TGTGCCAGCAGCTACCAGGCCCCCGGGACAGGGCAAGAGACCCAGTACTTC | CASSYQAPGTGQETQYF
TRBJ1-6 | - | TRBV19 | TRBD1 | TGTGCCAGTAGCAGGGGACAGCTAAATTCACCCCTCCACTTT | CASSRGQLNSPLHF
TRBJ1-2 | - | TRBV20-1 | - | TGCAGTGCGAGTGAGGGCCAGAGTGGCTACACCTTC | CSASEGQSGYTF
TRBJ1-3 | - | TRBV6-5 | TRBD1 | TGTGCCAGCAGCCTGGACAGGGGAAACACCATATATTTT | CASSLDRGNTIYF
TRBJ2-4 | - | TRBV21-1 | - | TGTGCCAGATGCTTACCGGGACAGGGGTTAGCCAAAAACATTCAGTACTTC | CARCLPGQGLAKNIQYF
TRBJ1-6 | - | TRBV15 | - | TGTGCCACCAGCAGAGGATCCAGCTCCTATAATTCACCCCTCCACTTT | CATSRGSSSYNSPLHF
TRBJ1-2 | - | TRBV30 | TRBD1 | TGTGCCTGGAGTGCGGGAGGGGGCAACTATGGCTACACCTTC | CAWSAGGGNYGYTF
TRBJ1-5 | - | TRBV19 | TRBD1 | TGTGCCAGTAGTATAATTACAGGGGGAAATCAGCCCCAGCATTTT | CASSIITGGNQPQHF
TRBJ1-1 | - | TRBV5-1 | TRBD1 | TGCGCCAGCAGCCTGACAGGGGTCTGCACTGAAGCTTTCTTT | CASSLTGVCTEAFF
TRBJ2-3 | - | TRBV10-3 | TRBD2 | TGTGCCATCAGTGAGGAAGGACTAGCGTTCGGAGATACGCAGTATTTT | CAISEEGLAFGDTQYF
TRBJ2-3 | once | TRBV7-9 | - | TGTGCCAGCAATCAAGGGGCCGCGTTCCGCACAGATACGCAGTATTTT | CASNQGAAFRTDTQYF
TRBJ1-1 | - | TRBV7-9 | TRBD1 | TGTGCCAGCAGCTTAATGCTGGGACAGGGTTTAAGGTCTGAAGCTTTCTTT | CASSLMLGQGLRSEAFF
TRBJ1-1 | - | TRBV6-5 | - | TGTGCCAGCAGTTTGGTCACCCGGACTGAAGCTTTCTTT | CASSLVTRTEAFF
TRBJ1-1 | few | TRBV11-2 | - | TGTGCCAGCAGCCGAGGACAGAGATTGGCAGAAGCTTTCTTT | CASSRGQRLAEAFF
TRBJ1-5 | once | TRBV19 | TRBD1 | TGCGCCAGTAGTATCCCGACAGGGCTGAATCAGCCCCAGCATTTT | CASSIPTGLNQPQHF
TRBJ2-7 | - | TRBV7-2 | - | TGTGCCAGCAGCTTTTTTTCGGGGGCCTACGAGCAGTACTTC | CASSFFSGAYEQYF
TRBJ1-6 | - | TRBV7-9 | TRBD1 | TGTGCCAGCAGCTCCACCAAACAGGGGAGGAGTAATTCACCCCTCCACTTT | CASSSTKQGRSNSPLHF
TRBJ1-2 | - | TRBV2 | - | TGTGCCAGCAGGAGGGGGAATGAGGGAAGCTATGGCTACACCTTC | CASRRGNEGSYGYTF
TRBJ1-3 | few | TRBV2 | - | TGTGCCAGCAGTGGGGTGGGCAGCTACTCTGGAAACACCATATATTTT | CASSGVGSYSGNTIYF
TRBJ2-1 | - | TRBV27 | - | TGTGCCAGCAGTTTAGGTCCTTCGAGGGAGCAGTTCTTC | CASSLGPSREQFF
TRBJ2-5 | - | TRBV7-2 | - | TGTGCCAGCAGCTCACAGGTCGTGGAGACCCAGTACTTC | CASSSQVVETQYF
TRBJ2-1 | once | TRBV25-1 | - | TGTGCCAGCAGTGAATCGAGGGGGGGCAACTATGAGCAGTTCTTC | CASSESRGGNYEQFF
TRBJ1-6 | - | TRBV10-3 | TRBD1 | TGTGCCACCGGGACAGCTAACAATTCACCCCTCCACTTT | CATGTANNSPLHF
TRBJ1-4 | - | TRBV19 | TRBD1 | TGTGCCAGTTCCCGGGACAGGAGTAATGAAAAACTGTTTTTT | CASSRDRSNEKLFF
TRBJ2-1 | once | TRBV9 | - | TGTGCCAGCAGCGTGGGCCAGGGGGGTAGCTCCTACAATGAGCAGTTCTTC | CASSVGQGGSSYNEQFF
TRBJ1-2 | - | TRBV10-3 | TRBD1 | TGTGCCATCAGTGATCCGGGACAGGGGGCGTCTGGCTACACCTTC | CAISDPGQGASGYTF
TRBJ2-7 | - | TRBV2 | TRBD1 | TGTGCCAGCAGTGAAGCCGGGACAGCATCCTACGAGCAGTACTTC | CASSEAGTASYEQYF
TRBJ2-7 | once | TRBV15 | TRBD1 | TGTGCCACCCACGAAGGGACAGGGGAACCCTACGAGCAGTACTTC | CATHEGTGEPYEQYF
TRBJ2-2 | - | TRBV7-2 | - | TGTGCCAGCAGCCCCGTAGTAGGAGGAGGGGAGCTGTTTTTT | CASSPVVGGGELFF
TRBJ1-1 | - | TRBV10-3 | TRBD1 | TGTGCCATCAGACCCGGGACAGGGGGCGGTGAAGCTTTCTTT | CAIRPGTGGGEAFF
TRBJ2-7 | once | TRBV5-4 | TRBD2 | TGTGCCAGCAGCTCAAAGACTAGCGGGGACGCCGAGCAGTACTTC | CASSSKTSGDAEQYF
TRBJ2-7 | - | TRBV30 | - | TGTGCCTGGAGTGGTGGGGGACAATACGAGCAGTACTTC | CAWSGGGQYEQYF
TRBJ1-5 | - | TRBV10-2 | - | TGCGCCAGCAGTGAAGGGAGGGATCAGCCCCAGCATTTT | CASSEGRDQPQHF
TRBJ2-3 | - | TRBV27 | - | TGTGCCAGCAGTCCACGCGGCCAGGGGATAGATACGCAGTATTTT | CASSPRGQGIDTQYF
TRBJ1-2 | few | TRBV6-5 | - | TGTGCCAGCAGTAGGGAGGGCTATGGCTACACCTTC | CASSREGYGYTF
TRBJ2-7 | - | TRBV29-1 | - | TGCAGCGTTGGAGTTGCCTACGAGCAGTACTTC | CSVGVAYEQYF
TRBJ2-7 | - | TRBV18 | TRBD2 | TGTGCCAGCTCACCTGGACTAGCGGACTCCTACGAGCAGTACTTC | CASSPGLADSYEQYF
TRBJ1-5 | once | TRBV11-3 | TRBD1 | TGTGCCAGCAGCTTAAAGTATCGGGACAGGGGGTTCGGCAATCAGCCCCAGCATTTT | CASSLKYRDRGFGNQPQHF
TRBJ1-3 | - | TRBV5-6 | TRBD1 | TGTGCCAGCAGCTCCGGACAGGGTACAGGAAACACCATATATTTT | CASSSGQGTGNTIYF
TRBJ2-7 | once | TRBV5-6 | - | TGTGCCAGCAGCTTGGCGGCTAGAGAGACCTACGAGCAGTACTTC | CASSLAARETYEQYF
TRBJ1-2 | - | TRBV27 | TRBD1 | TGTGCCAGCAGCCCCGGGACAGGGATTGGGTATGGCTACACCTTC | CASSPGTGIGYGYTF
TRBJ1-1 | few | TRBV7-6 | - | TGTGCCAGCAGCTCCGGTATGAACACTGAAGCTTTCTTT | CASSSGMNTEAFF
TRBJ1-2 | - | TRBV4-3 | TRBD1 | TGCGCCAGCAGCCAAGATCTTGCTTCCTGGTCCGACGGACAGGGGTTTGGCTATGGCTACACCTTC | CASSQDLASWSDGQGFGYGYTF
TRBJ2-1 | - | TRBV18 | - | TGTGCCAGCTCACCCAGGTCCTACAATGAGCAGTTCTTC | CASSPRSYNEQFF
TRBJ2-7 | - | TRBV5-6 | TRBD1 | TGTGCCAGCACCTTAAAACCGGGACAGGGCTCCTACGAGCAGTACTTC | CASTLKPGQGSYEQYF